Below, one TCR beta chain is given with its context. Its antigen is unidentified. A second PCR of 7 to 11 cycles used a sample-barcoded 5' primer and a J-beta primer mix. TCRdb redid the calling of the 5' RACE reads with MiXCR, one entry per CDR3 protein. The profile shows over 1,500,000 distinct CDR3 sequences, roughly two fifths of them singletons. J was trimmed by 7 bases and V by 4 bases; bases with no gene match: 9. Germline CDR1 SGHTA, CDR2 FQGTGA. CDR3 size: 16 residues. The study drew donors from healthy Caucasian individuals in Russia aged 6 to 90. The record originates from a study of blood T cells in healthy people across ages. General study points: Long-lived donors exceeded aged donors in naive CD4+ cells and diversity.

The chain uses TRBV7-3 and TRBJ2-2, with 10 bases that match TRBD1. The source of this sequence is a human donor in good health. Sequenced input: blood. CDR3 region: CASSYFLTGGIGELFF. CDR3 sequence (DNA): TGTGCCAGCAGCTATTTCTTGACAGGGGGCATCGGGGAGCTGTTTTTT.